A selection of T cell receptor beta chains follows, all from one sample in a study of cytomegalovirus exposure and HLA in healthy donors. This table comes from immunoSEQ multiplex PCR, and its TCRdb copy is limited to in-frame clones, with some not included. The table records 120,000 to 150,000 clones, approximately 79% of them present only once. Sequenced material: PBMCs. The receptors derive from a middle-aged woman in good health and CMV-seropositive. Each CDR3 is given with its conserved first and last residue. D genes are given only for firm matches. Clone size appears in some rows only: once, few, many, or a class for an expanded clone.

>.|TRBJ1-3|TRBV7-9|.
TGTTCCAGCAAGGCAGGGACTGGAAACACCATATATTTT
CSSKAGTGNTIYF
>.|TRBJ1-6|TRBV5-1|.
TGCGCCAGCAGCCCACAGGGTAGAGGGGATTCACCCCTCCACTTT
CASSPQGRGDSPLHF
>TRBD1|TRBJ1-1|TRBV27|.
TGTGCCAGCAGTTGGGGACAGGGGGAGAAAGCTTTCTTT
CASSWGQGEKAFF
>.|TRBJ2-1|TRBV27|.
TGTGCCAGCAAGGACCAGGGGGGTGAGCAGTTCTTC
CASKDQGGEQFF
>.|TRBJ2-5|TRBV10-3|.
TGTGCCATCAGTGAGGCGGCAGCTCAAGAGACCCAGTACTTC
CAISEAAAQETQYF
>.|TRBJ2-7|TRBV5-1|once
TGCGCCAGCAGCTTCGGCGCGGGCACCTACGAGCAGTACTTC
CASSFGAGTYEQYF
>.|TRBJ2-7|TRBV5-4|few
TGTGCCAGCAGCCCGTGGGGAGGGGGGACCTACGAGCAGTACTTC
CASSPWGGGTYEQYF
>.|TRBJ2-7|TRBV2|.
TGTGCCAGCAGTGAATCTGTTAGTTCTGTCTACGAGCAGTACTTC
CASSESVSSVYEQYF
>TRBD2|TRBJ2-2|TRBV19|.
TGTGCCAGTAGTGGCCCGGGACTAGGTACCGGGGAGCTGTTTTTT
CASSGPGLGTGELFF
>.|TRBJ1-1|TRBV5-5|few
TGTGCCAGCAGCCAGACAGCGAACACTGAAGCTTTCTTT
CASSQTANTEAFF
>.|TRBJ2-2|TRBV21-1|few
TGTGCCAGCAGCAAAGCTCCAGGGGGCTTGGGGCCTATCAACACCGGGGAGCTGTTTTTT
CASSKAPGGLGPINTGELFF
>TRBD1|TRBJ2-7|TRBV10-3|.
TGTGCCACCACCCCGGGACAGGGGGTCGGCGAGCAGTACTTC
CATTPGQGVGEQYF
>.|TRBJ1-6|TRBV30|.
TGTGCCTGGAGTGTAAGTCCCGGCGGTTCACCCCTCCACTTT
CAWSVSPGGSPLHF